This T cell receptor beta chain is drawn from a study of beta chain features in type 1 diabetes. For the study at large: The number of sorted cells examined across all samples was 107,917,701. Study-wide points: Type 1 diabetes patients had TCRB CDR3s that were shorter (moderately but significantly so) in all four CD4+ subsets. The study found that naive, central memory and Treg TCRB repertoires appeared more similar in patients than in healthy donors.

As every portion of the isolated RNA was reverse transcribed, the sequencing read expressed TCRB transcripts. The method was immunoSEQ multiplex PCR; TCRdb's version includes in-frame clones alone and lacks a portion of them. The sample has over 600,000 clones, roughly 12% seen once. The CDR3 sequence is 17 residues long. Unmatched junction bases numbered 14, after V lost 3 bases and J lost 5 bases. Per the germline V gene, CDR1 is MNHNS and CDR2 is SASEGT. This clone appeared a few times. The antigen remains unidentified. Each donor gave one heparinised blood draw averaging about 110 mL. Sorting of CD4+ naive, central memory, regulatory and stem cell-like memory cells was performed via CD45RO/CCR7/CD25/CD127/CD95/CD27.

The chain combines TRBV6-1 with TRBJ2-3, with 7 nucleotides matching TRBD1. The source of this sequence is a man aged 25-45 years with type 1 diabetes. The sample taken for sequencing was naive CD4+ T cells from blood. CDR3 nucleotide sequence: TGTGCCAGCAGTGACCTCAGGGGGAGTACGGTGGGAGATACGCAGTATTTT. It yields the protein CASSDLRGSTVGDTQYF.